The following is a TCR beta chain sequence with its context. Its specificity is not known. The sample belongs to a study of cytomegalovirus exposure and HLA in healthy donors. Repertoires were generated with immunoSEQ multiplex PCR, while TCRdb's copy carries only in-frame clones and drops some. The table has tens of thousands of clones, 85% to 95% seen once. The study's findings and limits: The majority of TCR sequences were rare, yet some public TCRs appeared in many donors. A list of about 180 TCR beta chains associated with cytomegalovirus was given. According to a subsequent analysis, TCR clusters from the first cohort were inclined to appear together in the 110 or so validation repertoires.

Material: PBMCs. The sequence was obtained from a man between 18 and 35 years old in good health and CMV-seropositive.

The CDR3 sequence is CASAREGGEQYF. The CDR3, as DNA: TGTGCCAGCGCTCGGGAGGGAGGGGAGCAGTACTTC. The chain carries TRBV11-3 and TRBJ2-7, with 8 nucleotides matching TRBD2. With 8 bases clipped from V and 7 bases from J, the junction kept 7 bases outside the gene matches. The CDR3 covers 12 residues. Germline V gene lookup returns CDR1 SGHNT and CDR2 YENEEA.